Below, 17 T cell receptor beta chains from the same sample are listed, as sequenced in a study of tumor-infiltrating lymphocytes in glioblastoma multiforme. Multiple V-beta primers and a C-beta primer amplified TCRB from RNA. TCRdb independently ran MiXCR on the multiplex PCR reads; one entry per CDR3 protein. Of 20,000 or so distinct CDR3 sequences in the sample, roughly 68% were seen once. The specimen sequenced was peripheral blood. These TCRs come from a male donor with glioblastoma.

Turning to this clonotype: Relative to the germline gene, one junction end is altered; a read error may explain this. This chain links TRBV29-1 with TRBJ2-1; TRBD1 might be the D (5 bases). The CDR3 is made up of 12 amino acids. Germline V lookup: CDR1 SQVTM, CDR2 ANQGSEA. In DNA, the CDR3 is TGCAGCTTTGAAGGGGTCCTCAATGAGCAGTTCTTC. It is translated as CSFEGVLNEQFF.

The chain is built from TRBV11-2 and TRBJ1-1, with 9 bases that match TRBD1. With V trimmed by 5 bases and J by 5 bases, 12 bases remained unmatched. Germline V gene sequence: CDR1 SGHAT, CDR2 FQNNGV. The CDR3 loop spans 16 amino acids. The CDR3 nucleotides read TGTGCCAGCAGCGCACAGCCGGGACAGGGCACAACTGAAGCTTTCTTT. Translation: CASSAQPGQGTTEAFF.

V and J are TRBV6-2 or TRBV6-3 and TRBJ2-1; the D gene is possibly TRBD2 (5 bases). V lost 0 bases and J lost 5, with 11 bases in between. Germline CDR1 is MNHEY and CDR2 is SVGEGT. This CDR3 is 15 amino acids long. The CDR3 bases are TGTGCCAGCAGTTACTCTGCGGGTACCCACAATGAGCAGTTCTTC. Its translation is CASSYSAGTHNEQFF.

For this clonotype: The CDR3 ends on some other residue instead of the conserved phenylalanine or tryptophan, so this is likely a read error. The J gene is TRBJ2-2, the V gene TRBV6-5, with 8 positions matching TRBD1. The germline V gene encodes CDR1 MNHEY and CDR2 SVGAGI. The CDR3 extends over 16 amino acids. V lost 4 bases and J lost 3; bases outside the gene matches: 7. Here the CDR3 DNA reads TGTGCCAGCAGTTCCGACAGGGGCCCGTACACCGGGGAGCTGTTTCTT. This encodes CASSSDRGPYTGELFL.

This clonotype has only one observation. V usage is TRBV5-6 and J usage is TRBJ1-4; D unresolved. Per the germline V gene, CDR1 is SGHDT and CDR2 is YYEEEE. Trimming shortened V by 1 base and J by 2 bases, and 9 bases separated the two germline ends. This CDR3 is 15 amino acids long. The CDR3 here is CASSLLWATNEKLFF. CDR3 nucleotide sequence: TGTGCCAGCAGCTTGCTTTGGGCTACTAATGAAAAACTGTTTTTT.

Note on this clonotype: Being one base from a much bigger clone, this may be a read error. The chain couples TRBV28 to TRBJ2-7; unclear D gene. CDR3 length equals 12 residues. Germline loops: CDR1 MDHEN, CDR2 SYDVKM. DNA of the CDR3: TGTCCCAGCAGTTTAGGCAACTACGAGCAGTACTTC. It specifies CPSSLGNYEQYF. The whole variable domain, remainder taken from reference TRBV28 and TRBJ2-7, is DVKVTQSSRYLVKRTGEKVFLECVQDMDHENMFWYRQDPGLGLRLIYFSYDVKMKEKGDIPEGYSVSREKKERFSLILESASTNQTSMYLCPSSLGNYEQYFGPGTRLTVT.

Comments on this clonotype: The junction differs from germline at one of its ends, possibly a read error. This chain links TRBV29-1 with TRBJ2-1, with 9 bases that match TRBD1. Looked up from germline, CDR1 is SQVTM and CDR2 is ANQGSEA. The length of the CDR3 is 14 residues. CDR3 DNA sequence: TGCAGCGCCAGACAGGGGGAGCCCTACAAAGAGCAGTTCTTC. It translates to CSARQGEPYKEQFF.

In its sample, this clonotype is medium-sized (0.01 to 0.1%). The chain has TRBV11-2 and TRBJ1-2, with D maybe TRBD1 (6 bases). Trimming removed 7 bases from V and 5 bases from J, with 20 bases in between. The germline V gene encodes CDR1 SGHAT and CDR2 FQNNGV. The CDR3 is made up of 15 amino acids. CDR3 nucleotides: TGTGCCAGCACCAAGGTCGGGGGCGCCCCTTATGGCTACACCTTC. Protein sequence: CASTKVGGAPYGYTF.

The chain links TRBV11-3 to TRBJ2-2; 14 bases match TRBD2. This CDR3 contains 16 residues. Germline CDR1 SGHNT, CDR2 YENEEA. V dropped 5 bases and J dropped 4; count of bases not matched to a gene: 3. CDR3 loop: CASSPGLAGATGELFF. In DNA form, the CDR3 reads TGTGCCAGCAGCCCGGGACTAGCGGGAGCCACCGGGGAGCTGTTTTTT.

V and J are TRBV11-2 and TRBJ2-7; 7 bases line up with TRBD2. Germline assignment: CDR1 SGHAT and CDR2 FQNNGV. The V gene end was trimmed by 5 bases and the J gene end by 0 bases; junction bases not matched to a gene: 13. The length of the CDR3 is 17 residues. CDR3 in amino acids: CASSIGTGRPSSYEQYF. In DNA, the CDR3 is TGTGCCAGCAGCATCGGGACCGGGAGGCCAAGCTCCTACGAGCAGTACTTC.

The chain links TRBV11-2 to TRBJ1-3; TRBD1 is a possible D gene (5 bases). Germline values: CDR1 SGHAT, CDR2 FQNNGV. This CDR3 contains 14 residues. V lost 6 bases to trimming and J lost 2 bases, with 11 bases between them. Here the CDR3 reads CASSWIGAGNTIYF. The CDR3 DNA is TGTGCCAGCAGTTGGATAGGGGCTGGAAACACCATATATTTT.

The chain is built from TRBV11-2 and TRBJ2-7; D tentatively reads TRBD1 or TRBD2 (5 bases each). The germline CDR1 and CDR2 sequences are SGHAT and FQNNGV. CDR3 length equals 15 residues. V shed 6 bases and J shed 2 bases, with 17 bases lying between them. CDR3 in DNA: TGTGCCAGCAGTCCAGGGAGAGGGCCGACCTACGAGCAGTACTTC. This gives the protein CASSPGRGPTYEQYF. Drawing the rest from reference TRBV11-2 and TRBJ2-7, the complete variable domain is EAGVAQSPRYKIIEKRQSVAFWCNPISGHATLYWYQQILGQGPKLLIQFQNNGVVDDSQLPKDRFSAERLKGVDSTLKIQPAKLEDSAVYLCASSPGRGPTYEQYFGPGTRLTVT.

With regard to this clonotype: No conserved phenylalanine or tryptophan ends this CDR3, so it is likely a read error. The rearrangement joins TRBV28 to TRBJ2-7; no firm D call. Trimming took 4 bases from V and 2 from J, leaving 9 bases between them. The CDR3 has 13 residues. Germline V gene sequence: CDR1 MDHEN, CDR2 SYDVKM. CDR3 protein: CASSSDWTYEQYY. CDR3 nucleotides: TGTGCCAGCAGTTCTGATTGGACCTACGAGCAGTACTAC.

In its sample, this clonotype was seen many times. V gene TRBV5-6 combines with J gene TRBJ2-7, with a tentative D call TRBD2 (6 bases). The germline V and J ends were trimmed by 4 bases and 6 bases, with 11 bases remaining between them. The germline V gene encodes CDR1 SGHDT and CDR2 YYEEEE. This CDR3 comprises 12 residues. In nucleotides, the CDR3 is TGTGCCAGCAGCCGAACTAGCACCGAGCAGTACTTC. This sequence encodes CASSRTSTEQYF.

To note about this clonotype: A much larger clonotype is one base distant, so this may be a read error. The rearrangement links TRBV5-1 to TRBJ2-3; the match to TRBD2 covers 10 bases. The CDR3 totals 18 residues. The germline gives CDR1 SGHRS, CDR2 YFSETQ. Trimming took 0 bases from V and 0 from J; bases not matched to a gene: 7. The CDR3 DNA follows: TGCGCCAGCAGCTTGGCAGCGGGAGGGACCACTAGCACAGATACGCAGTATTTT. Encoded protein: CASSLAAGGTTSTDTQYF.

This clonotype was seen a handful of times. The V gene is TRBV5-4, the J gene TRBJ2-4; 8 bases match TRBD1. Germline values: CDR1 SGHNT, CDR2 YYREEE (reference sequence). J lost 7 bases, V lost 4 bases, and 10 bases had no gene match. The CDR3 contains 15 residues. CDR3 sequence reads: CASSRDGTGYNIQYF. The CDR3 DNA reads as TGTGCCAGCAGCAGGGACGGGACAGGATACAACATTCAGTACTTC.

This clonotype was counted many times. The chain uses TRBV10-2 and TRBJ1-5; D is possibly TRBD1 (6 bases). Between the trimmed V and J ends, which lost 0 bases and 9 bases, there was a span of 12 bases. Germline V gene sequence: CDR1 WSHSY, CDR2 SAAADI. The CDR3 spans 14 residues. The DNA of the CDR3 is TGCGCCAGCAGTGAGTCGAGGGGGGGTCGGCCCCAGCATTTT. It encodes CASSESRGGRPQHF.